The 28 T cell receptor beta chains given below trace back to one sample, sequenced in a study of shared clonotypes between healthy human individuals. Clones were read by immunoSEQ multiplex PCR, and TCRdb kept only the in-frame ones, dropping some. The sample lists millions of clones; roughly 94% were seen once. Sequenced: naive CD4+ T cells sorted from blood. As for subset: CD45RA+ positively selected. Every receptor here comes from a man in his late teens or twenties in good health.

The CDR3 nucleotides read TGTGCCAGCAGCGTAGTAGCCACCGGGGAGCTGTTTTTT. It is translated as CASSVVATGELFF. The V call is TRBV9, the J call TRBJ2-2; D remains ambiguous. Trimming shortened V by 0 bases and J by 4 bases, and 4 bases separated the two germline ends. This CDR3 spans 13 amino acids. Looked up from germline, CDR1 is SGDLS and CDR2 is YYNGEE.

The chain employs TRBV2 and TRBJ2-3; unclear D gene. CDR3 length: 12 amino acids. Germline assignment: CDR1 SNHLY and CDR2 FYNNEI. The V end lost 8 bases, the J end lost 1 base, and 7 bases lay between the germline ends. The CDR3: CASARGTDTQYF. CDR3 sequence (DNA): TGTGCCAGCGCCCGGGGCACAGATACGCAGTATTTT.

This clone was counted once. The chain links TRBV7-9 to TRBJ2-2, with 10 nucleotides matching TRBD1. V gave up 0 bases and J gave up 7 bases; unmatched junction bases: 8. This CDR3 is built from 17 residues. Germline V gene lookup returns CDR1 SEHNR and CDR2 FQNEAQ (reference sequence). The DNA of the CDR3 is TGTGCCAGCAGCTTAGCGCTGGGGACAGGGGTAAACGGGGAGCTGTTTTTT. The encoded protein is CASSLALGTGVNGELFF.

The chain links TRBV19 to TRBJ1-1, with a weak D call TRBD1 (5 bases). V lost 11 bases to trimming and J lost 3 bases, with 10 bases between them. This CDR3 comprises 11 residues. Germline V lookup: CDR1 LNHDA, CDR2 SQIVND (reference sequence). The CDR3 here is CAASRDTEAFF. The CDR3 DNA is TGTGCCGCGTCCAGGGACACTGAAGCTTTCTTT.

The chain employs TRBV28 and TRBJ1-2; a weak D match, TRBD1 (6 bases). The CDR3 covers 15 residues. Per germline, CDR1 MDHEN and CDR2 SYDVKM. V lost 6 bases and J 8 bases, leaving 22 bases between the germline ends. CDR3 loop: CASRKQGLPSLGYTF. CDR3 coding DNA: TGTGCCAGCAGGAAACAGGGACTGCCTTCCTTGGGCTACACCTTC.

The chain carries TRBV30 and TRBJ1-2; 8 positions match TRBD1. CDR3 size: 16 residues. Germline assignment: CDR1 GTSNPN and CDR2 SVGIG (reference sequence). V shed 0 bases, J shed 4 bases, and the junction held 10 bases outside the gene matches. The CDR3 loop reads CAWSVDPGGQVYGYTF. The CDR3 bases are TGTGCCTGGAGTGTAGACCCAGGGGGACAGGTCTATGGCTACACCTTC.

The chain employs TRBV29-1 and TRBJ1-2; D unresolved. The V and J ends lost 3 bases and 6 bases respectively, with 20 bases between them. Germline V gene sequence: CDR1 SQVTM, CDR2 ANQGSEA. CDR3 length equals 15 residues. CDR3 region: CSVEGIRSDLHGYTF. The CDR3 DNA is TGCAGCGTTGAGGGGATACGTTCGGATCTACATGGCTACACCTTC.

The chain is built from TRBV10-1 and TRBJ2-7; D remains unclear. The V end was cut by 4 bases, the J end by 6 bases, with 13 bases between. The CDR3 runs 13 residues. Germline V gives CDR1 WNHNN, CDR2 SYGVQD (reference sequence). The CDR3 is CASSGLVTGEQYF. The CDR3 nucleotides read TGCGCCAGCAGTGGCCTCGTGACGGGCGAGCAGTACTTC.

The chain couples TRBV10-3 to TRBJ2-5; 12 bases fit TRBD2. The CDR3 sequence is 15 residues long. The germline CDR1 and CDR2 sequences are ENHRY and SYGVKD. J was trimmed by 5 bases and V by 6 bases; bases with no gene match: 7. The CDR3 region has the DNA TGTGCCATCAGCGGGACTAGCGGGTCAGGGGAGACCCAGTACTTC. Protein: CAISGTSGSGETQYF.

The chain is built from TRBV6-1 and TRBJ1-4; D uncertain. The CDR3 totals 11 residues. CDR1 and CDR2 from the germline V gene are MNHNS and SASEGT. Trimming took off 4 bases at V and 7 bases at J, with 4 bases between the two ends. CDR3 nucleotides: TGTGCCAGCAGTGTGGGTGAAAAACTGTTTTTT. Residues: CASSVGEKLFF.

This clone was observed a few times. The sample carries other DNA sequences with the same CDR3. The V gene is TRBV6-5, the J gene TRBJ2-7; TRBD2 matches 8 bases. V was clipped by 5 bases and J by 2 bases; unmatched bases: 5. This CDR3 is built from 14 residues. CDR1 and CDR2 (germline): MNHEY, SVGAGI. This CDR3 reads CASSPAGGTYEQYF. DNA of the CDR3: TGTGCCAGCAGTCCGGCGGGGGGTACCTACGAGCAGTACTTC.

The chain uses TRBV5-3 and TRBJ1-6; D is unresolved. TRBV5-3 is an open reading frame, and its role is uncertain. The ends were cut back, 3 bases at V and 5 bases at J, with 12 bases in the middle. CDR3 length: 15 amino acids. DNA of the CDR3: TGTGCCAGAAGCTCTCGACACCTAGATAATTCACCCCTCCACTTT. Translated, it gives CARSSRHLDNSPLHF.

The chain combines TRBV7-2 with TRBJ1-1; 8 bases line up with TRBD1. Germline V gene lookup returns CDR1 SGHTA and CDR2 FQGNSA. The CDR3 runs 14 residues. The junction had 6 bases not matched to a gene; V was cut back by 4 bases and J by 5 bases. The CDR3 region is CASSSQGAGTEAFF. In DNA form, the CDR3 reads TGTGCCAGCAGCTCCCAGGGGGCTGGGACTGAAGCTTTCTTT.

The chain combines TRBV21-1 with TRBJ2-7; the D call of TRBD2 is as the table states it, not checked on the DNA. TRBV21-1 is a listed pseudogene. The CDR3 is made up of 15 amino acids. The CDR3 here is CASSKTSGRFYEQYF. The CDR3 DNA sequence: TGTGCCAGCAGCAAGACTAGCGGGAGATTTTACGAGCAGTACTTC.

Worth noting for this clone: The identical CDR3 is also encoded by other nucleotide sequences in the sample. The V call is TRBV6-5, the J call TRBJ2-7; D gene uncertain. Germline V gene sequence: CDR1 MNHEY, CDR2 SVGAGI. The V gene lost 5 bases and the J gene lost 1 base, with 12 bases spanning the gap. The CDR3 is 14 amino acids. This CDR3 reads CASSPRTTSYEQYF. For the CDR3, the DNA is TGTGCCAGCAGTCCCCGGACGACTTCCTACGAGCAGTACTTC.

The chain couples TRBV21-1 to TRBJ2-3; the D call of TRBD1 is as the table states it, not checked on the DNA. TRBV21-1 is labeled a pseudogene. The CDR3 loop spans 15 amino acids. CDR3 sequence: CASSKGTGCTDTQYF. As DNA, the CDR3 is TGTGCCAGCAGCAAAGGGACAGGGTGCACAGATACGCAGTATTTT.

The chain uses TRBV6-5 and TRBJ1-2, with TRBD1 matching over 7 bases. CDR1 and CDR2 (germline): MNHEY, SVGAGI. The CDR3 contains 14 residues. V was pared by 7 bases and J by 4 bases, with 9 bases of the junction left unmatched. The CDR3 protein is CASTIGRGSYGYTF. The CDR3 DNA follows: TGTGCCAGCACCATAGGCAGGGGGTCCTATGGCTACACCTTC.

The CDR3 nucleotides are TGCGCCAGCAGCTTGGACCAAAGCTATAATTCACCCCTCCACTTT. This encodes CASSLDQSYNSPLHF. The rearrangement uses TRBV5-1 and TRBJ1-6; D is unclear. The CDR3 has 15 residues. The V and J ends lost 0 bases and 3 bases respectively, with 7 bases between them. The germline V gene has CDR1 SGHRS and CDR2 YFSETQ.

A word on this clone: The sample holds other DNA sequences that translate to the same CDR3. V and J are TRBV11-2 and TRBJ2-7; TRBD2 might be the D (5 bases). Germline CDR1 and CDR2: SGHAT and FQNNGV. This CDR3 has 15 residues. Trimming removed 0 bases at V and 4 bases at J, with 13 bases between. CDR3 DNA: TGTGCCAGCAGCTTAGAACGGGGTAGCTCGTACGAGCAGTACTTC. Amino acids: CASSLERGSSYEQYF.

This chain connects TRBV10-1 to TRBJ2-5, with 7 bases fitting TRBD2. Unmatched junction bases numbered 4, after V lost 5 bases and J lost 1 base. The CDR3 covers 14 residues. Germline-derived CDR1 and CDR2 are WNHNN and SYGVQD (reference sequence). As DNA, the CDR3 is TGCGCCAGCAGTCCTAGCGGAACCCAAGAGACCCAGTACTTC. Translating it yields CASSPSGTQETQYF.

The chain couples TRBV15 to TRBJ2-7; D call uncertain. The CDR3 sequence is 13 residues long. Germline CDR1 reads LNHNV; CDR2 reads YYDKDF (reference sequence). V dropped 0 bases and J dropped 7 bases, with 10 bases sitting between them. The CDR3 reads CATSRDFPWEQYF. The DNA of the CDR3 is TGTGCCACCAGCAGAGATTTCCCGTGGGAGCAGTACTTC.

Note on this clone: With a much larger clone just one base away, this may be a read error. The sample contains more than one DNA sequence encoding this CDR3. CDR3 loop: CASSYEQYF. The CDR3 DNA is TGTGCCAGCAGCTACGAGCAGTACTTC. The rearrangement joins TRBV6-5 to TRBJ2-7; no clear D gene. The CDR3 is 9 residues long. The germline CDR1 and CDR2 sequences are MNHEY and SVGAGI. Deletions cut 6 bases from V and 3 bases from J, with 0 bases between.

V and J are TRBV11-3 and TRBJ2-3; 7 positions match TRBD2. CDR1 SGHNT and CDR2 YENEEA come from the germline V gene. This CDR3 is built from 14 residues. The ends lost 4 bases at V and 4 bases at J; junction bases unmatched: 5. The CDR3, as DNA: TGTGCCAGCAGCTCCAGACTAGCCGCAGATACGCAGTATTTT. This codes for CASSSRLAADTQYF.

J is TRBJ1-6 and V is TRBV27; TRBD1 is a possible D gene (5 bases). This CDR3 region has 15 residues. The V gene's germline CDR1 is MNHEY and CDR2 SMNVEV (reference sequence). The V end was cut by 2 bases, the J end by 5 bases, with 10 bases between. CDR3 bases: TGTGCCAGCAGTTTACAGGGTGGTAATAATTCACCCCTCCACTTT. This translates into CASSLQGGNNSPLHF.

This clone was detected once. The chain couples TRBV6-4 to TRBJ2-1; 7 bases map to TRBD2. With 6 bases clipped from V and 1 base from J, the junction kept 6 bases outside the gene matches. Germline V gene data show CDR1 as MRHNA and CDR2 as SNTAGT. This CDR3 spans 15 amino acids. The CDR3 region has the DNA TGTGCCAGCAGACCTACTAGCGCGTCCTACAATGAGCAGTTCTTC. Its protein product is CASRPTSASYNEQFF.

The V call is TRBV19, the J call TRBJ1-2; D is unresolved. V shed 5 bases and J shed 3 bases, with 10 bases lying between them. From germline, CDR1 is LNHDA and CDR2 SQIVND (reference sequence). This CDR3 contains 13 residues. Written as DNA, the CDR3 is TGTGCCAGTAGTGCCACGACGGACTATGGCTACACCTTC. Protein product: CASSATTDYGYTF.

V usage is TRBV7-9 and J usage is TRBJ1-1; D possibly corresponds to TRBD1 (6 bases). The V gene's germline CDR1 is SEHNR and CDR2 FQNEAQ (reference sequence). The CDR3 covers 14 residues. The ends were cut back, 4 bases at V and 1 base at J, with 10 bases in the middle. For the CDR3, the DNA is TGTGCCAGCAGCTCCGACAGGTCGAACACTGAAGCTTTCTTT. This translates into CASSSDRSNTEAFF.

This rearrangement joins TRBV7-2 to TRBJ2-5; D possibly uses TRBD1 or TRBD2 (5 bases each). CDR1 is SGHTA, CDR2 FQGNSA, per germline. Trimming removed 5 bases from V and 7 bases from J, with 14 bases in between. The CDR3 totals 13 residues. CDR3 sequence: CASSLQGDRTQYF. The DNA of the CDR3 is TGTGCCAGCAGCCTTCAGGGAGATCGGACCCAGTACTTC. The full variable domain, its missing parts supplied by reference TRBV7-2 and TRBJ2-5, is GAGVSQSPSNKVTEKGKDVELRCDPISGHTALYWYRQSLGQGLEFLIYFQGNSAPDKSGLPSDRFSAERTGGSVSTLTIQRTQQEDSAVYLCASSLQGDRTQYFGPGTRLLVL.